This T cell receptor beta chain was observed in a study of T cells in Graves' hyperthyroidism and ophthalmopathy. Whole-study results and caveats: Separation of ophthalmopathy from stable hyperthyroidism was achieved by a 13 V-J model.

V shed 0 bases, J shed 5 bases, and the junction held 11 bases outside the gene matches. This CDR3 has 17 residues. Germline V gives CDR1 SGHRS, CDR2 YFSETQ. Details on this clonotype: Its antigen remains unknown.

Not enrolled were patients with uncontrolled infection, other autoimmune disease, pregnancy or lactation. Template material for amplifying TCR beta CDR3 regions consisted of RNA transcripts. Researchers ran a first-round RT-PCR on the TCR CDR3 using the HTBI primer set. TCRdb reanalysed the multiplex PCR reads using MiXCR and keeps one entry per CDR3 protein. The profile covers a few hundred thousand distinct CDR3 sequences, with roughly 15% appearing a single time and around 20% taken by the ten largest. The TCR sequence derives from a woman aged 55-69 years with Graves' ophthalmopathy. What was sequenced was blood. The chain carries TRBV5-1 and TRBJ1-2; 9 bases agree with TRBD1. The CDR3 region has the DNA TGCGCCAGCAGCTTGGACGTGATCGGACAGGGGAATTATGGCTACACCTTC. Residues: CASSLDVIGQGNYGYTF.